These T cell receptor beta chains were read from a single sample in a study of cytomegalovirus exposure and HLA in healthy donors. The method was immunoSEQ multiplex PCR; TCRdb's version includes in-frame clones alone and lacks a portion of them. The sample carries hundreds of thousands of clones, roughly 89% recorded once. Sequencing was carried out using PBMCs. These TCRs come from a woman younger than 35 in good health and CMV-seronegative. Each CDR3 is given with its conserved first and last residue. Where a row states a size, it is once, few, many or the class of an expanded clone; other rows omit it.

j_call v_call clone_size cdr3_aa
TRBJ1-1 TRBV15 NA CATSTRQGRNTEAFF
TRBJ1-3 TRBV5-6 NA CASRRGLGNTIYF
TRBJ1-1 TRBV4-1 NA CASSPSGADRTEAFF
TRBJ1-2 TRBV6-1 NA CASTLFRDNDGYTF
TRBJ2-7 TRBV5-6 NA CASSFEAGGLYEQYF
TRBJ1-5 TRBV5-4 many CASSVQGSGNQPQHF
TRBJ1-4 TRBV30 NA CAWAGGTGEKLFF
TRBJ1-2 TRBV5-4 NA CASSNTNYGYTF
TRBJ1-5 TRBV6-1 NA CASSETGGEYQPQHF
TRBJ2-5 TRBV11-2 NA CASSLGSSSRGETQYF
TRBJ2-5 TRBV6-5 NA CASSYSWAETQYF
TRBJ1-5 TRBV4-1 NA CASSQAESAQPQHF
TRBJ2-7 TRBV7-9 NA CASSSSSGNYEQYF
TRBJ2-3 TRBV13 NA CASSFYYLVNPSTDTQYF
TRBJ2-1 TRBV10-3 NA CAISESTGTSNEQFF
TRBJ1-1 TRBV28 NA CASSLIWAPEAFF
TRBJ2-1 TRBV5-8 NA CASSSKYTGQGVEQFF
TRBJ2-5 TRBV5-1 NA CASSMEQGGSETQYF
TRBJ2-1 TRBV5-6 NA CASSLVGGDEQFF
TRBJ2-2 TRBV2 NA CASSLNDINTGELFF
TRBJ2-7 TRBV10-3 NA CAISEPTSGAYEQYF
TRBJ2-1 TRBV30 once CAWSGSSGSYNEQFF
TRBJ2-5 TRBV6-1 NA CAAPEAGVGETQYF
TRBJ2-7 TRBV11-2 NA CASSPGLASYEQYF
TRBJ2-2 TRBV11-2 NA CASSPPGLASTGELFF
TRBJ2-7 TRBV10-3 NA CAISDTGTGSDEQYF
TRBJ2-3 TRBV6-4 NA CASQDTNTDTQYF
TRBJ1-2 TRBV6-5 NA CASSYSRSGNGYTF
TRBJ2-2 TRBV10-2 NA CASSDPGLANTGELFF
TRBJ2-7 TRBV6-1 NA CASSETAGFSYEQYF
TRBJ2-1 TRBV4-1 few CASSQVDLISYNEQFF
TRBJ2-3 TRBV30 once CAWSGGGDTQYF
TRBJ2-5 TRBV2 NA CASRKGLAGGTQETQYF
TRBJ2-7 TRBV28 NA CASSSLAGVYEQYF
TRBJ2-7 TRBV27 NA CASSLRLAGGYEQYF
TRBJ1-5 TRBV6-6 NA CASSVYSNQPQHF
TRBJ1-1 TRBV6-6 NA CASSPGTGVLDTEAFF
TRBJ2-3 TRBV2 NA CASSFTDRRTDTQYF
TRBJ1-5 TRBV27 NA CASSRPGQPQHF
TRBJ2-3 TRBV6-4 NA CASSEGETDTQYF
TRBJ2-4 TRBV30 NA CAWKTSRTSGRASAKNIQYF
TRBJ2-1 TRBV10-3 NA CAISESLANEQFF
TRBJ1-2 TRBV19 NA CASRGGTEYGYTF
TRBJ2-7 TRBV6-4 NA CASSESGQGMDEQYF
TRBJ2-1 TRBV28 NA CASSLSYNEQFF
TRBJ1-3 TRBV18 medium-sized CASSPEVTQGNTIYF
TRBJ2-7 TRBV28 NA CASSSPWKTAEQYF
TRBJ2-3 TRBV4-1 NA CASSQEPGFPDTQYF
TRBJ2-2 TRBV19 NA CASSILVAGIGELFF
TRBJ1-2 TRBV28 NA CASSLSAGEGGYTF
TRBJ1-5 TRBV27 NA CASSSLGGGWNDNQPQHF
TRBJ2-1 TRBV7-8 NA CASSLKTSGVLNNEQFF
TRBJ2-7 TRBV5-4 NA CASSLFSGDYEQYF
TRBJ1-6 TRBV2 once CASSSGTGVYNSPLHF
TRBJ2-7 TRBV6-5 NA CASQVEVSSYEQYF
TRBJ1-1 TRBV5-1 NA CASSLGRAHTEAFF
TRBJ2-5 TRBV29-1 NA CSVTSGPETQYF